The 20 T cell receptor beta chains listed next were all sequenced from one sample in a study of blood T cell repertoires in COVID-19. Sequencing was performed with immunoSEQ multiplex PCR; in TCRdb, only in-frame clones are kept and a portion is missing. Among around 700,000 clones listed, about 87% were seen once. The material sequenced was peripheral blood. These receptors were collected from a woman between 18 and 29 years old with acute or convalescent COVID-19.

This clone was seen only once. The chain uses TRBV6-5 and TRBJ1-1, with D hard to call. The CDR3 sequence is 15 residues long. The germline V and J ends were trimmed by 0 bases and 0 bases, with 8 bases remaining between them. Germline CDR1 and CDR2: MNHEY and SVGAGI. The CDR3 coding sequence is TGTGCCAGCAGTTACTCTGCCACTATGAACACTGAAGCTTTCTTT. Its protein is CASSYSATMNTEAFF.

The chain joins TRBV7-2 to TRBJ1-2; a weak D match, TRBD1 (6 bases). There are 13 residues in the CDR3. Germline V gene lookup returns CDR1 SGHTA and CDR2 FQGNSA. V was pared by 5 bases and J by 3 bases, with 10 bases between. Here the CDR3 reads CASSPDSDYGYTF. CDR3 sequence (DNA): TGTGCCAGCAGCCCGGACAGCGACTATGGCTACACCTTC.

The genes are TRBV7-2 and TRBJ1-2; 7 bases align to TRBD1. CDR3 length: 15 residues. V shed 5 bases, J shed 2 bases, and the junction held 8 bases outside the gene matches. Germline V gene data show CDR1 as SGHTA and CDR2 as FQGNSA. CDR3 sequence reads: CASSAQGKANYGYTF. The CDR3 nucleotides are TGTGCCAGCAGCGCACAGGGGAAGGCGAACTATGGCTACACCTTC.

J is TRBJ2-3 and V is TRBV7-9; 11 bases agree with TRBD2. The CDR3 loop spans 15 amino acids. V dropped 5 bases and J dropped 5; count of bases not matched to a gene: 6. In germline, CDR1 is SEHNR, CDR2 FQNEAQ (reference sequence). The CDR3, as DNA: TGTGCCAGCAGCCCTAGCGGGGGGCCCGGAGATACGCAGTATTTT. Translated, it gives CASSPSGGPGDTQYF. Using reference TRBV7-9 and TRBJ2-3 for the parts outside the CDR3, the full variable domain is DTGVSQNPRHKITKRGQNVTFRCDPISEHNRLYWYRQTLGQGPEFLTYFQNEAQLEKSRLLSDRFSAERPKGSFSTLEIQRTEQGDSAMYLCASSPSGGPGDTQYFGPGTRLTVL.

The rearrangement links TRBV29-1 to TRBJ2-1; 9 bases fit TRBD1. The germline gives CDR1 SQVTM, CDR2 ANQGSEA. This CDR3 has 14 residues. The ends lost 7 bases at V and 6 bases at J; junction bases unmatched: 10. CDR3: CSAPWDREGNEQFF. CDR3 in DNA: TGCAGCGCCCCGTGGGACAGGGAGGGCAATGAGCAGTTCTTC.

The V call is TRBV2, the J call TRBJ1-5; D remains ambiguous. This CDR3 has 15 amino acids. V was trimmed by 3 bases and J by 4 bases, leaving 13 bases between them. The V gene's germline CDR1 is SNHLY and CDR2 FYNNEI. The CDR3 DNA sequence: TGTGCCAGCAGTGATGCCGGTACAGCTAATCAGCCCCAGCATTTT. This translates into CASSDAGTANQPQHF.

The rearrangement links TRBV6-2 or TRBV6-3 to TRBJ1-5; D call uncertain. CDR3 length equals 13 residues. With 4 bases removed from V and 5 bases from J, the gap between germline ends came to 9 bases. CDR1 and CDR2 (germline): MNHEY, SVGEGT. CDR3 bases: TGTGCCAGCAGTTTGATGAGGTATCAGCCCCAGCATTTT. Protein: CASSLMRYQPQHF.

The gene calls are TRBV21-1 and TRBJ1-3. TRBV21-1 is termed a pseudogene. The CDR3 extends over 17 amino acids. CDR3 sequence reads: CASTTCLGLISGNTIYF. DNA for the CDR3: TGTGCCAGCACCACATGTCTAGGACTGATCTCTGGAAACACCATATATTTT.

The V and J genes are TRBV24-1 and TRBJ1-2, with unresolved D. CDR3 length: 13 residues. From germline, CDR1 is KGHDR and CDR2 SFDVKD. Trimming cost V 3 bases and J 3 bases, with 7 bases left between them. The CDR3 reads CATSDRDYYGYTF. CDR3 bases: TGTGCCACCAGTGATCGGGATTACTATGGCTACACCTTC.

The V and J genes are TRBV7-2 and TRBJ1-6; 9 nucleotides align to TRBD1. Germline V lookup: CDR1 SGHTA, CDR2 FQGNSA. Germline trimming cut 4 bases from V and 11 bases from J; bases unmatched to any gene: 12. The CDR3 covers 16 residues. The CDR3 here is CASSSATGTGRAPLHF. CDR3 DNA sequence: TGTGCCAGCAGCTCTGCCACCGGGACAGGGCGGGCACCCCTCCACTTT.

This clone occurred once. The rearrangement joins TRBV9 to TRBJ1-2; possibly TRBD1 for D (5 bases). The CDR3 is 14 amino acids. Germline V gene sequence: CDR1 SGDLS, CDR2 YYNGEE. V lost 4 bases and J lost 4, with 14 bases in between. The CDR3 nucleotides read TGTGCCAGCAGCCGCCGGGGGACCGGCTATGGCTACACCTTC. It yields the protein CASSRRGTGYGYTF.

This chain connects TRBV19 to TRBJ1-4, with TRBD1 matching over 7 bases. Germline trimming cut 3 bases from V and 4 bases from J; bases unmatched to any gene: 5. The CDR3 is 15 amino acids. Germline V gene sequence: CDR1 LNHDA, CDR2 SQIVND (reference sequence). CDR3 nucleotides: TGTGCCAGTAGTATTAAGGGGGCAGGTAATGAAAAACTGTTTTTT. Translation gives CASSIKGAGNEKLFF.

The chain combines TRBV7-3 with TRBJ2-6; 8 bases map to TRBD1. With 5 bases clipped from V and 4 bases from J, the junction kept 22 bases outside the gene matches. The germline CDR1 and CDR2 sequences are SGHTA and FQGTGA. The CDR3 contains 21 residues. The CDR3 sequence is CASSPKRQGQSAALGANVLTF. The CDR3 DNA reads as TGTGCCAGCAGCCCAAAAAGACAGGGGCAAAGCGCCGCCTTGGGGGCCAACGTCCTGACTTTC. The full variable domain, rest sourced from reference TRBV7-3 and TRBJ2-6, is GAGVSQTPSNKVTEKGKYVELRCDPISGHTALYWYRQSLGQGPEFLIYFQGTGAADDSGLPNDRFFAVRPEGSVSTLKIQRTERGDSAVYLCASSPKRQGQSAALGANVLTFGAGSRLTVL.

The CDR3 here is CASSLTGGWSLLGELFF. In nucleotides, the CDR3 is TGCGCCAGCAGCTTAACAGGGGGCTGGAGTTTGCTAGGGGAGCTGTTTTTT. The chain recombines TRBV5-1 with TRBJ2-2; 9 bases map to TRBD1. The CDR3 runs 17 residues. Trimming removed 2 bases from V and 8 bases from J; junction bases left unmatched: 13. CDR1 is SGHRS and CDR2 is YFSETQ in the germline V gene. The full variable domain, its missing parts supplied by reference TRBV5-1 and TRBJ2-2, is KAGVTQTPRYLIKTRGQQVTLSCSPISGHRSVSWYQQTPGQGLQFLFEYFSETQRNKGNFPGRFSGRQFSNSRSEMNVSTLELGDSALYLCASSLTGGWSLLGELFFGEGSRLTVL.

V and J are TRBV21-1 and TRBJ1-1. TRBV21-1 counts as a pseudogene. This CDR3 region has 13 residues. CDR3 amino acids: CASSIPSGSKAFF. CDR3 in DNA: TGTGCCAGCAGCATACCCAGCGGGTCAAAAGCTTTCTTT.

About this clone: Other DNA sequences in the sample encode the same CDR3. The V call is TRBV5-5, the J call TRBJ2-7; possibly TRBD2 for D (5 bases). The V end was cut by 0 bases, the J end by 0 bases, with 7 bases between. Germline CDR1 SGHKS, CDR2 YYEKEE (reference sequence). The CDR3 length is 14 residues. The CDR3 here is CASSLGGSSYEQYF. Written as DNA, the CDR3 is TGTGCCAGCAGCTTGGGAGGGAGCTCCTACGAGCAGTACTTC. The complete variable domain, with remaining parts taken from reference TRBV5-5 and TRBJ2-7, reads DAGVTQSPTHLIKTRGQQVTLRCSPISGHKSVSWYQQVLGQGPQFIFQYYEKEERGRGNFPDRFSARQFPNYSSELNVNALLLGDSALYLCASSLGGSSYEQYFGPGTRLTVT.

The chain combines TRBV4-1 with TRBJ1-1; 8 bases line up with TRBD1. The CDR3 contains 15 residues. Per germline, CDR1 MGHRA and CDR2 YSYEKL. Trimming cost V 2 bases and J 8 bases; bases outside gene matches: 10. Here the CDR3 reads CASSQSRTGRGEAFF. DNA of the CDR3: TGCGCCAGCAGCCAAAGTCGGACAGGGCGAGGGGAAGCTTTCTTT.

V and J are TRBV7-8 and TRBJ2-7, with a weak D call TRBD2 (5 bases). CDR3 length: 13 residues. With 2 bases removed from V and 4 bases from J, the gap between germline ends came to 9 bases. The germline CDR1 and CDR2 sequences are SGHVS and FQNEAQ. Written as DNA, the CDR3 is TGTGCCAGCAGCTTACGGAGCGGATACGAGCAGTACTTC. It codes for CASSLRSGYEQYF.

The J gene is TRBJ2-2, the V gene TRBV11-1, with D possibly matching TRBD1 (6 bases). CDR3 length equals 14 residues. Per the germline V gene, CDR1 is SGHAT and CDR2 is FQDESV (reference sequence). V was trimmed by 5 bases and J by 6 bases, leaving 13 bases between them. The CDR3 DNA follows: TGTGCCAGCAGCCAGGACAGATTCGCCGGGGAGCTGTTTTTT. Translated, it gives CASSQDRFAGELFF.

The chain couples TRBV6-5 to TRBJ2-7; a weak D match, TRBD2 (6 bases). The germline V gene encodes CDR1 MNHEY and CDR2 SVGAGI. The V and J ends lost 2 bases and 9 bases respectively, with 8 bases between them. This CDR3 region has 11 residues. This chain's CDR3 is CASSYLATQYF. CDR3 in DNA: TGTGCCAGCAGTTACCTAGCGACGCAGTACTTC.